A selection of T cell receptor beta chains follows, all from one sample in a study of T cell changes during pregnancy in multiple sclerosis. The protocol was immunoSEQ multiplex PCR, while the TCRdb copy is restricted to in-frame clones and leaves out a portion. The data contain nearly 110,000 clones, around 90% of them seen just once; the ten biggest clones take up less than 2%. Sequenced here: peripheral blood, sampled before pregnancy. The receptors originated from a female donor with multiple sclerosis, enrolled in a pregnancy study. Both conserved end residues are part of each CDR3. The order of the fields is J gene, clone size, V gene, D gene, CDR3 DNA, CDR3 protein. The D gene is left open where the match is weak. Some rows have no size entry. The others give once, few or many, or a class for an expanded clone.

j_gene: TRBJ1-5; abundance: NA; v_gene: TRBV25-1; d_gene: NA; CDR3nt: TGTGCCAGCAGTGAAGGGGGGATATATCAGCCCCAGCATTTT; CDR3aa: CASSEGGIYQPQHF
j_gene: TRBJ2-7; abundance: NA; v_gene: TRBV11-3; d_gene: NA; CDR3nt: TGTGCCAGCAGCCCAACACAGAATTACGAGCAGTACTTC; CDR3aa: CASSPTQNYEQYF
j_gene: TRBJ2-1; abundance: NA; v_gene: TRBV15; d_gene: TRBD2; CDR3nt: TGTGCCACCAGCAGACCACTCGATAGCGGGGGGGTACGGTACAATGAGCAGTTCTTC; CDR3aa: CATSRPLDSGGVRYNEQFF
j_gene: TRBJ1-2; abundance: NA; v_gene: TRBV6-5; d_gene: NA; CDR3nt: TGTGCCAGCAGTTTAGGGGGGGGCCGGGGTGGCTACACCTTC; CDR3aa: CASSLGGGRGGYTF
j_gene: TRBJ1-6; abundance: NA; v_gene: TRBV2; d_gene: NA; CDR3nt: TGTGCCAGCAAACAGGTTGTTGCGTCACCCCTCCACTTT; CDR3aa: CASKQVVASPLHF
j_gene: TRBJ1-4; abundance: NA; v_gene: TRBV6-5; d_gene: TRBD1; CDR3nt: TGTGCCAGCAGTTCGGACAGGGAGGCTGATAATGAAAAACTGTTTTTT; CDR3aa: CASSSDREADNEKLFF
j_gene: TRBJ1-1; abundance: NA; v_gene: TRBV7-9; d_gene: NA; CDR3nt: TGTGCCAGCAGCTTAAACAGGGAACTTGGTGAAGCTTTCTTT; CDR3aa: CASSLNRELGEAFF
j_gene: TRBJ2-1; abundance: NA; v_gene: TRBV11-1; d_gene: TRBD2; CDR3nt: TGTGCCAGCAGCTTGGCGGGAGGCCCCAATGAGCAGTTCTTC; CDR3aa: CASSLAGGPNEQFF
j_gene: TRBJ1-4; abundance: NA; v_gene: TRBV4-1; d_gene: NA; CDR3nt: TGCGCCAGCAGCCCCACGCAGGGGGAAAAACTGTTTTTT; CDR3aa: CASSPTQGEKLFF
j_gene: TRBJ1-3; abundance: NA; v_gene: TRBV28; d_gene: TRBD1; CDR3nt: TGTGCCAGCAGTTTGAGCACAGGGGTTTTCGGAAACACCATATATTTT; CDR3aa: CASSLSTGVFGNTIYF
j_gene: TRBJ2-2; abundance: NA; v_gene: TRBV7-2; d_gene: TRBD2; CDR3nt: TGTGCCAGCAGCGGGGGACTAGCGGGAGGTCGGGGCGGGGAGCTGTTTTTT; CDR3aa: CASSGGLAGGRGGELFF
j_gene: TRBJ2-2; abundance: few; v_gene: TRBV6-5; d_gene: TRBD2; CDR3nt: TGTGCCAGCAGTTACTCGACTAGCGGGAGCACCGGGGAGCTGTTTTTT; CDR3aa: CASSYSTSGSTGELFF
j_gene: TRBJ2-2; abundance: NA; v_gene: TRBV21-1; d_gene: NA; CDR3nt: TGTGCCAGCAGCAAGCAACCGGCGTTAGCGGGAGTAGGTACCGGGGAGCTGTTTTTT; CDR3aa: CASSKQPALAGVGTGELFF
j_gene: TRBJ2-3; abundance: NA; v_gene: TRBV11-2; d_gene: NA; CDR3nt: TGTGCCAGCAGCTTTAGTGGTTACGGCACAGATACGCAGTATTTT; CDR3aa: CASSFSGYGTDTQYF
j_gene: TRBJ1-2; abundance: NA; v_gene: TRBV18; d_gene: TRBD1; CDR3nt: TGTGCCAGCTCACAGGGGGCGGATGGCTACACCTTC; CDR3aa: CASSQGADGYTF
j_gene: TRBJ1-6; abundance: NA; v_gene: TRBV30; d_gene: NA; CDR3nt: TGTGCCTGGAACCCTCGGGGTTCACCCCTCCACTTT; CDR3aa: CAWNPRGSPLHF
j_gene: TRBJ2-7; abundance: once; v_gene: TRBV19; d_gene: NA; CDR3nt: TGTGCCAGTAGTATCCAGGGGGGCTACGAGCAGTACTTC; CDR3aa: CASSIQGGYEQYF
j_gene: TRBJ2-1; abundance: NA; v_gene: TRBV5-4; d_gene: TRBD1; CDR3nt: TGTGCCAGCAGCTCGGGACAGGGCCCAACCTACAATGAGCAGTTCTTC; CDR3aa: CASSSGQGPTYNEQFF
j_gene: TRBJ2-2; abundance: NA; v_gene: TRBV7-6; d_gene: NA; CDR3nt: TGTGCCAGCAGCTTACTTCAGGGCCCCGGGGAGCTGTTTTTT; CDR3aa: CASSLLQGPGELFF
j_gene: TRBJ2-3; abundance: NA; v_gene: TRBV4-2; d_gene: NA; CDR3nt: TGTGCCAGCAGCCAGGGATTAGCGGATACGCAGTATTTT; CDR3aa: CASSQGLADTQYF
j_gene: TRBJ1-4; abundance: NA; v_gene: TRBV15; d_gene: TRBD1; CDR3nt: TGTGCCACCAGCAGGGGACAGTTATTTAATGAAAAACTGTTTTTT; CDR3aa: CATSRGQLFNEKLFF
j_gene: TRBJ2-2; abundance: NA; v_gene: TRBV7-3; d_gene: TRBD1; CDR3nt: TGTGCCAGCAGACCGACAGGGCCGGCCACCGGGGAGCTGTTTTTT; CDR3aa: CASRPTGPATGELFF
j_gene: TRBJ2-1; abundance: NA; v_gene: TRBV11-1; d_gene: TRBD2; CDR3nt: TGTGCCAGCAGTGAGCGGGGGAGCTCCTACAATGAGCAGTTCTTC; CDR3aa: CASSERGSSYNEQFF
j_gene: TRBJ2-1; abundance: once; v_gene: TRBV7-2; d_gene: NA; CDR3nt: TGTGCCAGTCGCCTGGGCCCAGGCGAGAATGAGCAGTTCTTC; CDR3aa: CASRLGPGENEQFF
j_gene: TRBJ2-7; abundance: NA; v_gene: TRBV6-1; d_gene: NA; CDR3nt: TGTGCCAGCAACCTAGGACAAGACTACGAGCAGTACTTC; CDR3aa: CASNLGQDYEQYF
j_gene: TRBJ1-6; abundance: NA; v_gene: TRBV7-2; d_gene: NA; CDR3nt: TGTGCCAGCAGCTTTCTGACAGGTCTGGCAAATTCACCCCTCCACTTT; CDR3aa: CASSFLTGLANSPLHF
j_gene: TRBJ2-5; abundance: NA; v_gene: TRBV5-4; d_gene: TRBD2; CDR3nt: TGTGCCAGCAGCTTGGAAGCGGGGGGGCGGACCGGTGAGACCCAGTACTTC; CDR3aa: CASSLEAGGRTGETQYF
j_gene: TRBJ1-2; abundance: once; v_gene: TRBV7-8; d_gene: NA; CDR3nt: TGTGCCAGCAGTCCCCGGGGGGGAAGCTTCTATGGCTACACCTTC; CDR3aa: CASSPRGGSFYGYTF
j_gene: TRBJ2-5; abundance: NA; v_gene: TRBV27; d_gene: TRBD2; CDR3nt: TGTGCCAGCAGTCCGTGGACTAGCGGGAGGGCCGAGACCCAGTACTTC; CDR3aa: CASSPWTSGRAETQYF
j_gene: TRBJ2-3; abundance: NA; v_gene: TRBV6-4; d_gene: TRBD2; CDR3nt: TGTGCCAGCAGTGTCGCGGGGGGCACAGATACGCAGTATTTT; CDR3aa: CASSVAGGTDTQYF
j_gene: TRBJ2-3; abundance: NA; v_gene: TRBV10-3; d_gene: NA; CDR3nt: TGTGCCATCAGTGCAGCGGAAAGCACAGATACGCAGTATTTT; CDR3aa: CAISAAESTDTQYF
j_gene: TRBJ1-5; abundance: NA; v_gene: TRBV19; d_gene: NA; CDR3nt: TGTGCCACCAGGGAATTCGGCAATCAGCCCCAGCATTTT; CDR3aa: CATREFGNQPQHF
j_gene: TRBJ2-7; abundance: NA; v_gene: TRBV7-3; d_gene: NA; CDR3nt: TGTGCCAGCAGCTTATTCCCCGGGAGTAGGTACGAGCAGTACTTC; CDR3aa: CASSLFPGSRYEQYF
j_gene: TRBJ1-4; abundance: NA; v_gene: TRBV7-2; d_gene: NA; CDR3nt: TGTGCCAGCAGCCTGTCGCGGTCAACTAATGAAAAACTGTTTTTT; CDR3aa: CASSLSRSTNEKLFF
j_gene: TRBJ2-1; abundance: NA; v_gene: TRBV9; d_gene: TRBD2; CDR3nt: TGTGCCAGCAGCGGACGACTAGCGGGAGGGCAGGAGCAGTTCTTC; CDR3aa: CASSGRLAGGQEQFF
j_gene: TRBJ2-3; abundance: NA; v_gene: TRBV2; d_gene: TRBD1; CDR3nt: TGTGCCAGCGCGGGACAGGGGGTTGGAGATACGCAGTATTTT; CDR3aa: CASAGQGVGDTQYF
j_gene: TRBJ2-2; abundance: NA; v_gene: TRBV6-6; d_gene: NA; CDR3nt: TGTGCCAGCAGTTACGGGCGTACCGGGGAGCTGTTTTTT; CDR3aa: CASSYGRTGELFF
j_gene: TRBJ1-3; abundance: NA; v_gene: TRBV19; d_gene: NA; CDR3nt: TGTGCCAGTAGTATGAGCGAAAGCTCTGGAAACACCATATATTTT; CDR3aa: CASSMSESSGNTIYF
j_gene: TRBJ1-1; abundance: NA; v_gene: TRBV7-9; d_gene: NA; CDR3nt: TGTGCCAGCAGCCACTACACCGGGACTGAAGCTTTCTTT; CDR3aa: CASSHYTGTEAFF
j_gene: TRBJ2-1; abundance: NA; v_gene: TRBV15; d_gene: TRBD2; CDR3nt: TGTGCCACCAGCGGCCAAAAACCGGGACTAGCGGGAGTGGGTCCCTACAATGAGCAGTTCTTC; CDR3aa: CATSGQKPGLAGVGPYNEQFF
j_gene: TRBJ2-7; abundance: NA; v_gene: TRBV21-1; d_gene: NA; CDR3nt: TGTGCCAGCAGCAAAGCGCTCTCCCCACTAGCGGACTACGAGCAGTACTTC; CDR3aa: CASSKALSPLADYEQYF
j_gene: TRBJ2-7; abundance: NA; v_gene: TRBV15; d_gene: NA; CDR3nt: TGTGCCACCAGCAGATCTTTAGAGGGAGCCTACGAGCAGTACTTC; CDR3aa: CATSRSLEGAYEQYF
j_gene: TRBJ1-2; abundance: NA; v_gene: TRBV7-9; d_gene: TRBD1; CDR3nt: TGTGCCAGCAGCTTCGGACAGGCCTATCCCCCCCCCTATGGCTACACCTTC; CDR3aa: CASSFGQAYPPPYGYTF
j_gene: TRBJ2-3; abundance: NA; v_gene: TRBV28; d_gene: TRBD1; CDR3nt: TGTGCCAGCAAAATACAGGGGGCTACAGATACGCAGTATTTT; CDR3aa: CASKIQGATDTQYF
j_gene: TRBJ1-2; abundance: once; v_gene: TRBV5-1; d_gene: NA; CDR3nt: TGCGCCAGCAGCTTGGCTGACAGATATGGCTACACCTTC; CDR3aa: CASSLADRYGYTF
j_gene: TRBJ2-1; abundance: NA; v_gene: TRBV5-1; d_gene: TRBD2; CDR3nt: TGCGCCAGCAGCTTGACACTAGCGGGGGGGCACTACAATGAGCAGTTCTTC; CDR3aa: CASSLTLAGGHYNEQFF
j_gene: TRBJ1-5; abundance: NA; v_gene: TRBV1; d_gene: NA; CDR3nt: TGCACCAGCAGCTCAAGAAAAGTGAGGAATCAGCCCCAGCATTTT; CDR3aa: CTSSSRKVRNQPQHF
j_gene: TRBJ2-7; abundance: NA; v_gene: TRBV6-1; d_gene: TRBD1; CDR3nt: TGTGCCAGCAGTGAAGGAGTTGGGACAGGGGACGAAGAGCAGTACTTC; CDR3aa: CASSEGVGTGDEEQYF
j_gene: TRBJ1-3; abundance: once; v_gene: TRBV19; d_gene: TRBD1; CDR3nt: TGTGCCAGTAGTCGAACAGGGGCTGGAAACACCATATATTTT; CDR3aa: CASSRTGAGNTIYF
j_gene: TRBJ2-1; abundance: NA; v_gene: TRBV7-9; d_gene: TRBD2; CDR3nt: TGTGCCAGCAGCGCAAGCGGGAGTCGAAATGAGCAGTTCTTC; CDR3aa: CASSASGSRNEQFF
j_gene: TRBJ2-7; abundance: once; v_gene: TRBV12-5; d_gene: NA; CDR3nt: TGTGCTAGTGGTTTTGGCAATGAGCAGTACTTC; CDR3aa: CASGFGNEQYF